This is a list of T cell receptor beta chains from one sample in a study of early T cells in non-severe SARS-CoV-2 infection. TCRdb called the 5' RACE reads again in MiXCR, with one record for every CDR3 protein. The sample shows about 110,000 distinct CDR3 sequences, roughly 12% of them seen only once. Source material: whole blood. These receptors were collected from an adult who was a healthcare worker with PCR-confirmed SARS-CoV-2 infection or an uninfected control (not recorded which). The CDR3 runs from the conserved cysteine through the conserved F or W.

V: TRBV18; J: TRBJ2-2; CDR3: CASSPAPPANTGELFF
V: TRBV24-1; J: TRBJ1-1; CDR3: CATSDSAWTDSAGAFF
V: TRBV28; J: TRBJ2-6; CDR3: CASSLYFYSGANVLTF
V: TRBV7-7; J: TRBJ2-7; CDR3: CASTLGVQTHEQYF
V: TRBV7-2; J: TRBJ1-5; CDR3: CASSLGTGAQPQHF
V: TRBV7-8; J: TRBJ1-5; CDR3: CASSLRQNQPQHF
V: TRBV6-6; J: TRBJ2-1; CDR3: CASSTNRVQNEQFF
V: TRBV5-1; J: TRBJ2-1; CDR3: CASSLAGGRASPNNEQFF
V: TRBV5-1; J: TRBJ2-1; CDR3: CASSLVSSLNEQFF
V: TRBV5-4; J: TRBJ1-2; CDR3: CASNQGAGVNYGYTF
V: TRBV27; J: TRBJ1-5; CDR3: CASRPQSGTADNQPQHF
V: TRBV11-1; J: TRBJ1-4; CDR3: CASSFDGTGFEKLFF
V: TRBV19; J: TRBJ2-7; CDR3: CASSPDSSTYEQYF
V: TRBV11-1; J: TRBJ1-1; CDR3: CASSPPGVWEFAEAFF
V: TRBV30; J: TRBJ2-2; CDR3: CAWSIPRHTGELFF
V: TRBV28; J: TRBJ2-1; CDR3: CASSFGRAGYNEQFF
V: TRBV6-5; J: TRBJ1-4; CDR3: CASSYTDRVVNEKLFF
V: TRBV29-1; J: TRBJ1-1; CDR3: CSAVPGATEAFF
V: TRBV30; J: TRBJ1-2; CDR3: CAWSRGLGYTF
V: TRBV14; J: TRBJ2-2; CDR3: CASTRQGRTGELFF
V: TRBV7-3; J: TRBJ2-5; CDR3: CASSPTTGETQYF
V: TRBV30; J: TRBJ1-5; CDR3: CAWTTGTPGQPQHF
V: TRBV11-2; J: TRBJ2-5; CDR3: CASSPGLAGGPETQYF
V: TRBV11-2; J: TRBJ2-7; CDR3: CASSARGSYEQYF
V: TRBV6-5; J: TRBJ2-3; CDR3: CASSYRDTTPGDTQYF
V: TRBV9; J: TRBJ2-3; CDR3: CASSAQDRLVDTQYF
V: TRBV28; J: TRBJ1-2; CDR3: CASSWDRGYYGYTF
V: TRBV14; J: TRBJ2-2; CDR3: CASSRERVGTTAELFF
V: TRBV4-2; J: TRBJ2-2; CDR3: CASSQSREDGELFF
V: TRBV18; J: TRBJ2-4; CDR3: CASSLPGAKNIQYF
V: TRBV10-3; J: TRBJ1-1; CDR3: CAISPTGSKDTEAFF
V: TRBV20-1; J: TRBJ2-5; CDR3: CSAVQETQYF
V: TRBV6-1; J: TRBJ2-7; CDR3: CASIRTPGQGYEQYF
V: TRBV7-6; J: TRBJ2-1; CDR3: CASRAGGGNEQFF
V: TRBV27; J: TRBJ2-3; CDR3: CASRPLAGGATDTQYF
V: TRBV2; J: TRBJ2-3; CDR3: CASTSEGALEDTQYF
V: TRBV11-2; J: TRBJ2-1; CDR3: CASSFMDEQFF
V: TRBV18; J: TRBJ2-6; CDR3: CASSPDSGANVLTF
V: TRBV5-4; J: TRBJ2-7; CDR3: CASSPQAQSYEQYF
V: TRBV6-1; J: TRBJ2-7; CDR3: CASSRGQTYEQYF
V: TRBV6-1; J: TRBJ2-2; CDR3: CASSPTSGDTGELFF
V: TRBV2; J: TRBJ2-1; CDR3: CASSLTSGRYEQFF
V: TRBV7-3; J: TRBJ2-5; CDR3: CASKGGPGETQYF
V: TRBV5-5; J: TRBJ1-2; CDR3: CASSPQTNYGYTF
V: TRBV15; J: TRBJ2-5; CDR3: CATGPRDSQETQYF
V: TRBV28; J: TRBJ2-7; CDR3: CASSYEESYEQYF
V: TRBV9; J: TRBJ2-7; CDR3: CASSSYGTGAAYEQYF
V: TRBV7-8; J: TRBJ2-5; CDR3: CASRNRQTETQYF
V: TRBV19; J: TRBJ2-1; CDR3: CASSILANSYNEQFF